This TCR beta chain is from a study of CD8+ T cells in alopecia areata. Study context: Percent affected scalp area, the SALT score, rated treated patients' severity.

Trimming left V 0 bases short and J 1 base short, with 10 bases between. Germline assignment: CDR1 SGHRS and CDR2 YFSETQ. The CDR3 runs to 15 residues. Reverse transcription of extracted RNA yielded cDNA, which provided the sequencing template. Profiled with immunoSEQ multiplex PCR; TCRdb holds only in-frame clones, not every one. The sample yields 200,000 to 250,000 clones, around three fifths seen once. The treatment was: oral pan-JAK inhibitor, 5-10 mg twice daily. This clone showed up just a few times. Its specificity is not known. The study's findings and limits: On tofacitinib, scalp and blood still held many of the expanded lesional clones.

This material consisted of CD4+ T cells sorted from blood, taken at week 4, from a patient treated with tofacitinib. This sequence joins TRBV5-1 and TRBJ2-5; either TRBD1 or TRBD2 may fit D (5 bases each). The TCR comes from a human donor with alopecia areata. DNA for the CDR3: TGCGCCAGCAGCTTGGTTGGGGGAGCCCAAGAGACCCAGTACTTC. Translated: CASSLVGGAQETQYF. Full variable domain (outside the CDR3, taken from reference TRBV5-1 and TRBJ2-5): KAGVTQTPRYLIKTRGQQVTLSCSPISGHRSVSWYQQTPGQGLQFLFEYFSETQRNKGNFPGRFSGRQFSNSRSEMNVSTLELGDSALYLCASSLVGGAQETQYFGPGTRLLVL.